The 31 T cell receptor beta chains below all came from one sample that was sequenced in a study of OX40 agonist ivuxolimab in advanced cancers. Only in-frame clones appear in the TCRdb table, and some are missing; sequencing was by immunoSEQ multiplex PCR. In the table there are under 40,000 clones, more than 85% of which are singletons. Sequenced material: CD4+ or CD8+ T cells sorted from blood, taken in a trial of the OX40 agonist ivuxolimab. These TCRs come from an adult with an advanced solid tumor such as melanoma, head and neck, liver or kidney cancer.

The genes are TRBV2 and TRBJ2-1, with D maybe TRBD2 (6 bases). The V gene's germline CDR1 is SNHLY and CDR2 FYNNEI. V shed 7 bases and J shed 7 bases, with 17 bases lying between them. The CDR3 spans 14 residues. DNA of the CDR3: TGTGCCAGCAATTTCGTGGGCCGGGGGAATGAGCAGTTCTTC. It specifies CASNFVGRGNEQFF.

The DNA of the CDR3 is TGTGCCAGCAGGTACAGGGGGGCAACGGGGGAGCTGTTTTTT. It specifies CASRYRGATGELFF. This chain joins TRBV27 and TRBJ2-2; 8 bases align to TRBD1. CDR3 size: 14 residues. CDR1 and CDR2 from the germline V gene are MNHEY and SMNVEV (reference sequence). Unmatched junction bases numbered 8, after V lost 6 bases and J lost 8 bases.

This chain connects TRBV30 to TRBJ1-1; D call uncertain. CDR3 length: 13 residues. Germline V lookup: CDR1 GTSNPN, CDR2 SVGIG (reference sequence). V was pared by 0 bases and J by 1 base, with 6 bases between. In nucleotides, the CDR3 is TGTGCCTGGAGTGTCGGTCCGAACACTGAAGCTTTCTTT. Residues: CAWSVGPNTEAFF.

This sequence joins TRBV7-6 and TRBJ2-2, with TRBD2 matching over 10 bases. The germline V gene has CDR1 SGHVS and CDR2 FNYEAQ. V lost 5 bases and J lost 4; bases outside the gene matches: 7. This CDR3 region has 16 residues. The CDR3 sequence is CASSPSSGGGTGELFF. The CDR3 DNA follows: TGTGCCAGCAGCCCCTCTAGCGGGGGAGGCACCGGGGAGCTGTTTTTT.

V usage is TRBV2 and J usage is TRBJ1-1, with a possible D match to TRBD1 (5 bases). Trimming removed 2 bases at V and 0 bases at J, with 10 bases between. Germline V gene lookup returns CDR1 SNHLY and CDR2 FYNNEI. The CDR3 is 15 amino acids. CDR3 in DNA: TGTGCCAGCAGTGAATCGACAGCCTTGAACACTGAAGCTTTCTTT. It is translated as CASSESTALNTEAFF.

This chain links TRBV30 with TRBJ2-7; D may correspond to TRBD1 or TRBD2 (6 bases each). The CDR3 is made up of 12 amino acids. Per germline, CDR1 GTSNPN and CDR2 SVGIG (reference sequence). Trimming removed 5 bases at V and 0 bases at J, with 8 bases between. CDR3 in DNA: TGTGCCTGGGCGGGACACTCCTACGAGCAGTACTTC. Protein: CAWAGHSYEQYF.

The genes are TRBV5-1 and TRBJ1-1; D is unclear. Germline CDR1 is SGHRS and CDR2 is YFSETQ. CDR3 length: 17 residues. Trimming shortened V by 0 bases and J by 1 base, and 16 bases separated the two germline ends. CDR3 sequence reads: CASSLGTRPVSNTEAFF. The CDR3 region has the DNA TGCGCCAGCAGCTTGGGAACTCGTCCGGTATCGAACACTGAAGCTTTCTTT.

The rearrangement uses TRBV7-2 and TRBJ2-5; 8 nucleotides agree with TRBD2. This CDR3 is built from 16 residues. Germline V gives CDR1 SGHTA, CDR2 FQGNSA. Trimming took 3 bases from V and 6 from J; bases not matched to a gene: 12. As DNA, the CDR3 is TGTGCCAGCAGCTTGGGATGGCGGGGGGCCGTTCAGACCCAGTACTTC. This gives the protein CASSLGWRGAVQTQYF.

This chain uses TRBV19 with TRBJ1-6; no clear D. CDR1 is LNHDA, CDR2 SQIVND, per germline (reference sequence). The V end was cut by 6 bases, the J end by 6 bases, with 15 bases between. This CDR3 region has 15 residues. CDR3 sequence: CASRSRESRNSPLHF. The CDR3 DNA reads TGTGCCAGTAGATCTAGGGAGTCCCGTAATTCACCCCTCCACTTT.

The J gene is TRBJ2-2, the V gene TRBV7-6; the match to TRBD2 covers 9 bases. V dropped 3 bases and J dropped 5; count of bases not matched to a gene: 13. There are 18 residues in the CDR3. From germline, CDR1 is SGHVS and CDR2 FNYEAQ. This CDR3 is CASSFNPSGVAGTGELFF. CDR3 DNA: TGTGCCAGCAGCTTTAACCCTAGCGGGGTCGCGGGGACCGGGGAGCTGTTTTTT. Together with reference TRBV7-6 and TRBJ2-2, the CDR3 gives the full variable domain: GAGVSQSPRYKVTKRGQDVALRCDPISGHVSLYWYRQALGQGPEFLTYFNYEAQQDKSGLPNDRFSAERPEGSISTLTIQRTEQRDSAMYRCASSFNPSGVAGTGELFFGEGSRLTVL.

CDR3 region: CAWSVLLDQPQHF. The CDR3 region has the DNA TGTGCCTGGAGTGTACTCCTTGATCAGCCCCAGCATTTT. The rearrangement uses TRBV30 and TRBJ1-5; no reliable D call. Germline V gene data show CDR1 as GTSNPN and CDR2 as SVGIG (reference sequence). Trimming cost V 0 bases and J 5 bases, with 8 bases left between them. This CDR3 region has 13 residues.

This chain joins TRBV5-1 and TRBJ2-2; D perhaps matches TRBD1 (6 bases). Germline V gene lookup returns CDR1 SGHRS and CDR2 YFSETQ. V lost 2 bases to trimming and J lost 6 bases, with 14 bases between them. The CDR3 consists of 15 residues. This CDR3 reads CASSFSEQGSGELFF. In DNA form, the CDR3 reads TGCGCCAGCAGCTTTAGTGAACAGGGATCCGGGGAGCTGTTTTTT.

Relative to its sample, this clone is medium-sized (0.01 to 0.1%). V usage is TRBV10-1 and J usage is TRBJ1-1, with a tentative D call TRBD1 (6 bases). CDR1 is WNHNN and CDR2 is SYGVQD in the germline V gene (reference sequence). Deletions cut 8 bases from V and 0 bases from J, with 22 bases between. There are 17 residues in the CDR3. The chain's CDR3 is CASGRLKQGRLNTEAFF. CDR3 nucleotide sequence: TGCGCCAGCGGTAGGTTAAAGCAGGGGCGCTTGAACACTGAAGCTTTCTTT.

The genes are TRBV7-9 and TRBJ1-1; no reliable D call. The germline gives CDR1 SEHNR, CDR2 FQNEAQ (reference sequence). This CDR3 region has 14 residues. Deletions cut 5 bases from V and 0 bases from J, with 10 bases between. CDR3 sequence reads: CASSRKFVNTEAFF. CDR3 DNA: TGTGCCAGCAGCAGAAAGTTCGTGAACACTGAAGCTTTCTTT.

The chain recombines TRBV9 with TRBJ1-1; D remains ambiguous. V lost 4 bases to trimming and J lost 5 bases, with 15 bases between them. Looked up from germline, CDR1 is SGDLS and CDR2 is YYNGEE. CDR3 length equals 14 residues. The CDR3 DNA sequence: TGTGCCAGCAGCTTAAAGGCGATTGGGACTGAAGCTTTCTTT. Translation: CASSLKAIGTEAFF.

The gene calls are TRBV7-6 and TRBJ1-1, with TRBD1 as a possible D gene (6 bases). CDR1 and CDR2 from the germline V gene are SGHVS and FNYEAQ. The ends were cut back, 3 bases at V and 8 bases at J, with 13 bases in the middle. CDR3 length equals 13 residues. This CDR3 is CASSFSGGQEAFF. As DNA, the CDR3 is TGTGCCAGCAGCTTCTCCGGGGGACAAGAAGCTTTCTTT.

The V and J genes are TRBV5-4 and TRBJ1-3, with D perhaps matching TRBD1 (5 bases). V was pared by 1 base and J by 0 bases, with 11 bases between. The CDR3 is 16 amino acids. Germline-derived CDR1 and CDR2 are SGHNT and YYREEE (reference sequence). In nucleotides, the CDR3 is TGTGCCAGCAGCTTGAATCAGGGCCACTCTGGAAACACCATATATTTT. Protein sequence: CASSLNQGHSGNTIYF.

This clone was seen only a few times. The chain is built from TRBV6-1 and TRBJ1-4; perhaps TRBD1 as D (5 bases). V was cut by 7 bases and J by 7 bases, with 16 bases left in between. This CDR3 has 14 residues. Germline V lookup: CDR1 MNHNS, CDR2 SASEGT. CDR3 coding DNA: TGTGCCAGCAATATCAGGGAAAGGAGTGAAAAACTGTTTTTT. This encodes CASNIRERSEKLFF.

V gene TRBV7-9 combines with J gene TRBJ1-1; 10 bases map to TRBD1. The germline V gene encodes CDR1 SEHNR and CDR2 FQNEAQ (reference sequence). This CDR3 comprises 15 residues. With V trimmed by 5 bases and J by 4 bases, 7 bases remained unmatched. The CDR3 reads CASSHRTGGITEAFF. CDR3 DNA sequence: TGTGCCAGCAGCCATAGGACAGGGGGAATCACTGAAGCTTTCTTT.

The V call is TRBV4-3, the J call TRBJ1-1, with D possibly matching TRBD1 (5 bases). There are 16 residues in the CDR3. Trimming took off 3 bases at V and 1 base at J, with 15 bases between the two ends. Germline-derived CDR1 and CDR2 are LGHNA and YSLEER. The CDR3 sequence: CASSHGTGLSNTEAFF. The CDR3, as DNA: TGCGCCAGCAGCCACGGTACAGGACTCTCGAACACTGAAGCTTTCTTT.

This clone was found once. The chain is built from TRBV19 and TRBJ1-2, with 9 nucleotides matching TRBD1. V lost 9 bases to trimming and J lost 7 bases; unmatched junction nucleotides: 6. This CDR3 comprises 12 residues. From germline, CDR1 is LNHDA and CDR2 SQIVND (reference sequence). CDR3 bases: TGTGCCAGCAGAACAGGGGGCTTTGGCTACACCTTC. It encodes CASRTGGFGYTF.

V usage is TRBV7-6 and J usage is TRBJ2-1, with 15 positions matching TRBD2. The trim removed 5 bases at V and 2 bases at J, leaving 4 bases unmatched. The germline CDR1 and CDR2 sequences are SGHVS and FNYEAQ. CDR3 length: 17 amino acids. CDR3 coding DNA: TGTGCCAGCAGCCTATGGACTAGCGGGGGGGCCTACAATGAGCAGTTCTTC. This codes for CASSLWTSGGAYNEQFF. The whole variable domain, filled in from reference TRBV7-6 and TRBJ2-1, reads GAGVSQSPRYKVTKRGQDVALRCDPISGHVSLYWYRQALGQGPEFLTYFNYEAQQDKSGLPNDRFSAERPEGSISTLTIQRTEQRDSAMYRCASSLWTSGGAYNEQFFGPGTRLTVL.

The J gene is TRBJ2-1, the V gene TRBV12-5; 9 bases match TRBD1. The ends lost 0 bases at V and 9 bases at J; junction bases unmatched: 6. This CDR3 region has 15 residues. Germline V gene data show CDR1 as LGHNT and CDR2 as FRNRAP. The CDR3 DNA follows: TGTGCTAGTGGTTTGGTCGGGACAGGGCATGCTGAGCAGTTCTTC. Its protein product is CASGLVGTGHAEQFF. Looking up the rest from reference TRBV12-5 and TRBJ2-1 gives the full variable domain: DARVTQTPRHKVTEMGQEVTMRCQPILGHNTVFWYRQTMMQGLELLAYFRNRAPLDDSGMPKDRFSAEMPDATLATLKIQPSEPRDSAVYFCASGLVGTGHAEQFFGPGTRLTVL.

The chain links TRBV19 to TRBJ2-7, with TRBD1 matching over 9 bases. V shed 3 bases and J 3 bases; nucleotides not matched to a gene: 6. The germline gives CDR1 LNHDA, CDR2 SQIVND (reference sequence). This CDR3 comprises 15 residues. CDR3 sequence: CASSIAGQGLYEQYF. In nucleotides, the CDR3 is TGTGCCAGTAGTATCGCGGGACAGGGTCTCTACGAGCAGTACTTC.

This clone was seen only once. This sequence joins TRBV7-6 and TRBJ2-7; 9 bases line up with TRBD2. V gave up 5 bases and J gave up 9 bases; unmatched junction bases: 14. The CDR3 contains 15 residues. Looked up from germline, CDR1 is SGHVS and CDR2 is FNYEAQ. CDR3 loop: CASSPVAGDTRGQYF. CDR3 DNA sequence: TGTGCCAGCAGCCCAGTAGCGGGGGACACCCGTGGGCAGTACTTC.

The chain carries TRBV9 and TRBJ2-5; 12 nucleotides align to TRBD2. After removal of 0 bases from V and 4 bases from J, the junction contained 10 bases not matched to a gene. The length of the CDR3 is 18 residues. CDR1 is SGDLS and CDR2 is YYNGEE in the germline V gene. CDR3 protein: CASSVASGLAGLAETQYF. The DNA of the CDR3 is TGTGCCAGCAGCGTAGCGTCCGGACTAGCGGGGTTGGCAGAGACCCAGTACTTC. The full variable domain, rest sourced from reference TRBV9 and TRBJ2-5, is DSGVTQTPKHLITATGQRVTLRCSPRSGDLSVYWYQQSLDQGLQFLIQYYNGEERAKGNILERFSAQQFPDLHSELNLSSLELGDSALYFCASSVASGLAGLAETQYFGPGTRLLVL.

This chain links TRBV7-3 with TRBJ2-7, with D maybe TRBD1 (5 bases). V lost 5 bases and J lost 3, with 11 bases in between. The CDR3 is 13 residues long. Germline V gene data show CDR1 as SGHTA and CDR2 as FQGTGA. This CDR3 reads CASSLNQGYEQYF. For the CDR3, the DNA is TGTGCCAGCAGCCTCAACCAGGGCTACGAGCAGTACTTC.

This chain uses TRBV5-4 with TRBJ1-2; 8 bases align to TRBD1. The CDR3 extends over 13 amino acids. Germline CDR1 SGHNT, CDR2 YYREEE (reference sequence). The trim removed 4 bases at V and 6 bases at J, leaving 5 bases unmatched. DNA for the CDR3: TGTGCCAGCAGCCCGGACAGGGCCCATGGCTACACCTTC. Its protein product is CASSPDRAHGYTF.

The rearrangement joins TRBV30 to TRBJ2-2; no definite D call. CDR1 and CDR2 (germline): GTSNPN, SVGIG (reference sequence). The CDR3 length is 12 residues. V was cut by 8 bases and J by 8 bases, with 15 bases left in between. The CDR3 spells CATKGPLGELFF. CDR3 in DNA: TGTGCCACCAAGGGCCCCTTGGGGGAGCTGTTTTTT.

The V and J genes are TRBV30 and TRBJ2-7, with D possibly TRBD1 on 5 matching bases. V dropped 1 base and J dropped 5 bases, with 9 bases sitting between them. The CDR3 contains 12 residues. Germline CDR1 GTSNPN, CDR2 SVGIG (reference sequence). The CDR3 loop is CAWSAAGNEQYF. Written as DNA, the CDR3 is TGTGCCTGGAGTGCTGCAGGGAACGAGCAGTACTTC.

The J gene is TRBJ2-7, the V gene TRBV11-2; D is unclear. The germline V and J ends were trimmed by 0 bases and 3 bases, with 6 bases remaining between them. CDR3 length equals 13 residues. CDR1 SGHAT and CDR2 FQNNGV come from the germline V gene. The CDR3: CASSLEADYEQYF. The CDR3 bases are TGTGCCAGCAGCTTAGAGGCAGACTACGAGCAGTACTTC.